This TCR beta chain was observed in a study of lymphopenia after photon versus proton radiotherapy. This CDR3 region has 16 residues. The V end was cut by 0 bases, the J end by 1 base, with 12 bases between. Germline CDR1 reads MNHNS; CDR2 reads SASEGT. Assay: immunoSEQ multiplex PCR; the TCRdb copy retains only in-frame clones and omits some. The sample records 65,000 to 85,000 clones, just under 95% being singletons. This specimen consisted of peripheral blood, obtained from a patient treated with photon-based radiotherapy. V gene TRBV6-1 combines with J gene TRBJ1-1; no clear D. The TCR comes from a middle-aged woman with cholangiocarcinoma. The CDR3 loop reads CASSEALSLWNTEAFF. The CDR3 region has the DNA TGTGCCAGCAGTGAAGCGCTCTCCCTGTGGAACACTGAAGCTTTCTTT.